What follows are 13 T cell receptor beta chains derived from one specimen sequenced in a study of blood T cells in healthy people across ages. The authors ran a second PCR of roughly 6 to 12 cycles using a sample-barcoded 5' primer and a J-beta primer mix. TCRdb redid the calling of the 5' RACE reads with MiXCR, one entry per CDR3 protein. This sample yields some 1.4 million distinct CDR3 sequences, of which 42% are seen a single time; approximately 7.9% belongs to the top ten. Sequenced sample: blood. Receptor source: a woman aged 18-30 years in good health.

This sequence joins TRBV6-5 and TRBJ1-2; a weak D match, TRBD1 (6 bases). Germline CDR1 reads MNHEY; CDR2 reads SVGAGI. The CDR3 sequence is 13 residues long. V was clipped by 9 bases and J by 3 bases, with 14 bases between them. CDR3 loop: CARVGGADYGYTF. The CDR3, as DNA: TGTGCCAGGGTCGGGGGGGCGGACTATGGCTACACCTTC.

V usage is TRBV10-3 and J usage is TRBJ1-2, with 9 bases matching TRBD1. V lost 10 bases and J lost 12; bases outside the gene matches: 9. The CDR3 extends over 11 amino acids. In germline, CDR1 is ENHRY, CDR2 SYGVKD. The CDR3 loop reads CATQGAGGHTF. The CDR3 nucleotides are TGTGCCACACAGGGGGCTGGGGGCCACACCTTC.

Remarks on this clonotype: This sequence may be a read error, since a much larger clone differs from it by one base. This CDR3 reads CASSCGATDTQYF. The CDR3 DNA reads as TGTGCCAGCAGCTGTGGAGCTACAGATACGCAGTATTTT. The chain couples TRBV7-2 to TRBJ2-3; D gene uncertain. Germline V lookup: CDR1 SGHTA, CDR2 FQGNSA. The germline V and J ends were trimmed by 4 bases and 3 bases, with 8 bases remaining between them. The CDR3 is made up of 13 amino acids. The whole variable domain, filled in from reference TRBV7-2 and TRBJ2-3, reads GAGVSQSPSNKVTEKGKDVELRCDPISGHTALYWYRQSLGQGLEFLIYFQGNSAPDKSGLPSDRFSAERTGGSVSTLTIQRTQQEDSAVYLCASSCGATDTQYFGPGTRLTVL.

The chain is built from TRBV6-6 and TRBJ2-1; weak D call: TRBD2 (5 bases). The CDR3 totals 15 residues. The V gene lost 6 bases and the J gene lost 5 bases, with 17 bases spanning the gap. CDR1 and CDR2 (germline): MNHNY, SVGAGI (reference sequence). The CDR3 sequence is CASRPREPRHNEQFF. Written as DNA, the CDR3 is TGTGCCAGCAGGCCTAGGGAGCCCAGACACAATGAGCAGTTCTTC.

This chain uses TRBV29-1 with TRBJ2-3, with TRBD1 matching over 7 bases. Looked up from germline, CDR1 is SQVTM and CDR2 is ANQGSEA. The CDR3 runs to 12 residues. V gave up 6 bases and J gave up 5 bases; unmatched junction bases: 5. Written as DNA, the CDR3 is TGCAGCGTAACAGGGGATGGAGATACGCAGTATTTT. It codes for CSVTGDGDTQYF.

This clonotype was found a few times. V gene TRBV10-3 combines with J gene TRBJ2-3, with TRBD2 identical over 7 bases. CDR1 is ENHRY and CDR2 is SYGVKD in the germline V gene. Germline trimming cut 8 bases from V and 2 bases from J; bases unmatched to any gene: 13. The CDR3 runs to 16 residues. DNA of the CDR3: TGTGCCATCGGGAGGGCTACGGCAGATCTCACAGATACGCAGTATTTT. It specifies CAIGRATADLTDTQYF.

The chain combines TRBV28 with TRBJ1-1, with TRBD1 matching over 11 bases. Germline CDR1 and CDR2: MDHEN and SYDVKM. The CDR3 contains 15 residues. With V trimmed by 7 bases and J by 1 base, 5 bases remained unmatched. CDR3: CASTGQGAGNTEAFF. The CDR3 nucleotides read TGTGCCAGCACTGGACAGGGGGCTGGGAACACTGAAGCTTTCTTT.

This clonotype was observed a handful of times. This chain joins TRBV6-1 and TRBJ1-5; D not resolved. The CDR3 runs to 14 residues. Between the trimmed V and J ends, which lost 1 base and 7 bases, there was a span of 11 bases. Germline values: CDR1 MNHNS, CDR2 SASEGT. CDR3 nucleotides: TGTGCCAGCAGTGAAGGGTTAGGGAAGCAGCCCCAGCATTTT. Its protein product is CASSEGLGKQPQHF.

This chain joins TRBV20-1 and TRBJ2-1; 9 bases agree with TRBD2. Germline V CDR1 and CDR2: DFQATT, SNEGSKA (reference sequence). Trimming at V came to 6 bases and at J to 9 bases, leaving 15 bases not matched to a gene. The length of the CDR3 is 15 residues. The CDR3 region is CSAHREREVVGEQFF. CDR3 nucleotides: TGCAGTGCCCACCGGGAGCGGGAGGTGGTGGGTGAGCAGTTCTTC.

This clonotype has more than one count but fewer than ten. This CDR3 reads CSAGGWDRNYEQYF. Written as DNA, the CDR3 is TGCAGTGCCGGGGGGTGGGACAGAAACTACGAGCAGTACTTC. V and J are TRBV20-1 and TRBJ2-7; tentatively, D is TRBD1 or TRBD2 (7 bases each). Germline CDR1 and CDR2: DFQATT and SNEGSKA (reference sequence). The V and J ends lost 6 bases and 3 bases respectively, with 18 bases between them. This CDR3 has 14 amino acids.

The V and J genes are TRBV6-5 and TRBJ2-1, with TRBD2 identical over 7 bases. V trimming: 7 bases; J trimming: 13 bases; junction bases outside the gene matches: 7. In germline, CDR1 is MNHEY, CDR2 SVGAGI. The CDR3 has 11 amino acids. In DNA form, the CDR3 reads TGTGCCAGCATGTTAGCGGGCGATCAGTTCTTC. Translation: CASMLAGDQFF.

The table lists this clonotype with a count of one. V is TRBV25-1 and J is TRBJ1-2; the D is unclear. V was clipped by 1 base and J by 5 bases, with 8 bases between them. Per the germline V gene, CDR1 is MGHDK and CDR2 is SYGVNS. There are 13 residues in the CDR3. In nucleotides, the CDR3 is TGTGCCAGCAGTGAATTGGAGGGATATGGCTACACCTTC. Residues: CASSELEGYGYTF.

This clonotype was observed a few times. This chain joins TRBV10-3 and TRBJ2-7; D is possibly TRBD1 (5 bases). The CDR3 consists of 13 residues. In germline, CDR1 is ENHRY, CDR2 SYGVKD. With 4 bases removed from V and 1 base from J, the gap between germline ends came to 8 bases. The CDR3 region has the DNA TGTGCCATCAGTGGAGACAGTTCCTACGAGCAGTACTTC. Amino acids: CAISGDSSYEQYF.